Following are 20 T cell receptor beta chains from one sample sequenced in a study of CD8+CD57+ T cells in acquired aplastic anemia. Patients selected for sequencing had displayed CD8+CD57+ cell expansion by flow cytometry. TCR beta VDJ and CDR3 profiles were obtained from a genomic DNA template. TCRdb itself ran the reads through MiXCR, one entry per CDR3 protein. The table includes about 180,000 distinct CDR3 sequences, around half detected once. Sequencing was performed on sorted CD4+, CD8+, or CD8+CD57+ T cells (not recorded which) from PBMCs. The receptors derive from a human donor with aplastic anemia.

V and J are TRBV11-2 and TRBJ1-6; D is unresolved. Trimming left V 0 bases short and J 7 bases short, with 25 bases between. The CDR3 runs to 20 residues. Looked up from germline, CDR1 is SGHAT and CDR2 is FQNNGV. Written as DNA, the CDR3 is TGTGCCAGCAGCTTAGAGGTTACGTCATGGGATTCTACTGGGAATTCACCCCTCCACTTT. It codes for CASSLEVTSWDSTGNSPLHF. The variable domain in full, with the rest retrieved from reference TRBV11-2 and TRBJ1-6, is EAGVAQSPRYKIIEKRQSVAFWCNPISGHATLYWYQQILGQGPKLLIQFQNNGVVDDSQLPKDRFSAERLKGVDSTLKIQPAKLEDSAVYLCASSLEVTSWDSTGNSPLHFGNGTRLTVT.

This clonotype was found many times. The chain couples TRBV5-1 to TRBJ2-5, with a tentative D call TRBD2 (6 bases). V gave up 2 bases and J gave up 2 bases, with 16 bases separating them. The CDR3 is made up of 16 amino acids. CDR1 and CDR2 from the germline V gene are SGHRS and YFSETQ. This CDR3 reads CASSFGRGLDQETQYF. CDR3 sequence (DNA): TGCGCCAGCAGCTTCGGTAGGGGACTGGATCAAGAGACCCAGTACTTC.

This clonotype was seen many times. The chain uses TRBV29-1 and TRBJ2-5; D may be TRBD1 or TRBD2 (6 bases each). V was clipped by 7 bases and J by 2 bases, with 14 bases between them. CDR1 and CDR2 from the germline V gene are SQVTM and ANQGSEA. The CDR3 spans 13 residues. CDR3 bases: TGCAGCGCTCAAGGGGGGATACAAGAGACCCAGTACTTC. This translates into CSAQGGIQETQYF.

Comment on this clonotype: In this CDR3 the conserved last residue, phenylalanine or tryptophan, is missing, so a read error is likely. V usage is TRBV7-3 and J usage is TRBJ2-7, with TRBD2 matching 13 bases. The trim removed 0 bases at V and 5 bases at J, leaving 10 bases unmatched. This CDR3 has 18 amino acids. Germline CDR1 and CDR2: SGHTA and FQGTGA. CDR3 bases: TGTGCCAGCAGCTTAACTGGGACTAGCGGGAAAATACAAAACGAGCAGTACCTC. It translates to CASSLTGTSGKIQNEQYL.

This clonotype was recorded many times. The chain combines TRBV7-9 with TRBJ1-2, with 9 positions matching TRBD1. Germline V gene data show CDR1 as SEHNR and CDR2 as FQNEAQ (reference sequence). With 5 bases clipped from V and 5 bases from J, the junction kept 6 bases outside the gene matches. CDR3 length: 14 amino acids. CDR3 DNA sequence: TGTGCCAGCAGCCTGGGACAGGGTGGATATGGCTACACCTTC. It encodes CASSLGQGGYGYTF.

Remarks on this clonotype: The CDR3 does not close with the conserved phenylalanine or tryptophan, likely indicating a read error. No DNA is shown, since the ends of the CDR3 on it are uncertain; the CDR3 is the one TCRdb lists. The chain combines TRBV29-1 with TRBJ2-5; TRBD2 is the table's D call and was not checked against the DNA. Germline-derived CDR1 and CDR2 are SQVTM and ANQGSEA. With termini counted, the CDR3 has 9 amino acids. Here the CDR3 reads CSVSRELPP.

The V and J genes are TRBV7-8 and TRBJ2-7; D tentatively fits TRBD1 or TRBD2 (5 bases each). The germline V and J ends were trimmed by 3 bases and 3 bases, with 12 bases remaining between them. CDR3 length: 14 amino acids. CDR1 and CDR2 (germline): SGHVS, FQNEAQ. This chain's CDR3 is CASSFGTQFYEQYF. CDR3 nucleotides: TGTGCCAGCAGCTTCGGGACGCAATTCTACGAGCAGTACTTC. Filled out from reference TRBV7-8 and TRBJ2-7, the complete variable domain reads GAGVSQSPRYKVAKRGQDVALRCDPISGHVSLFWYQQALGQGPEFLTYFQNEAQLDKSGLPSDRFFAERPEGSVSTLKIQRTQQEDSAVYLCASSFGTQFYEQYFGPGTRLTVT.

The count of this clonotype is one. The rearrangement links TRBV2 to TRBJ1-3; possibly TRBD1 for D (6 bases). V lost 10 bases to trimming and J lost 3 bases, with 16 bases between them. The CDR3 covers 14 residues. Germline CDR1 SNHLY, CDR2 FYNNEI. The CDR3 DNA reads TGTGCCATCAAGGGGGGTAGCGGTGGAAACACCATATATTTT. It codes for CAIKGGSGGNTIYF.

This clonotype was detected a few times. The rearrangement uses TRBV5-4 and TRBJ2-7; 7 bases are a match to TRBD2. Germline V CDR1 and CDR2: SGHNT, YYREEE (reference sequence). After removal of 4 bases from V and 5 bases from J, the junction contained 15 bases not matched to a gene. This CDR3 region has 16 residues. CDR3: CASSTPGGEGSDEQYF. The CDR3, as DNA: TGTGCCAGCAGCACACCCGGCGGGGAGGGGAGCGACGAGCAGTACTTC.

As regards this clonotype: A read error may explain this, as a much larger clone is one base away. This chain connects TRBV9 to TRBJ1-2; D not certain. This CDR3 comprises 12 residues. V dropped 3 bases and J dropped 12 bases, with 15 bases sitting between them. CDR1 SGDLS and CDR2 YYNGEE come from the germline V gene. DNA for the CDR3: TGTGCCAGCAGCGCAGTGGCCGGCAATCACACCTTC. Translation gives CASSAVAGNHTF. Based on the CDR3 plus reference TRBV9 and TRBJ1-2, the full variable domain is DSGVTQTPKHLITATGQRVTLRCSPRSGDLSVYWYQQSLDQGLQFLIQYYNGEERAKGNILERFSAQQFPDLHSELNLSSLELGDSALYFCASSAVAGNHTFGSGTRLTVV.

This clonotype was picked up many times. The rearrangement joins TRBV5-1 to TRBJ1-1; 8 nucleotides agree with TRBD1. V trimming: 4 bases; J trimming: 3 bases; junction bases outside the gene matches: 5. CDR3 length equals 14 residues. Germline V CDR1 and CDR2: SGHRS, YFSETQ. The CDR3 protein is CASSLGQAYTEAFF. The CDR3 nucleotides are TGCGCCAGCAGCCTGGGACAGGCCTACACTGAAGCTTTCTTT.

V usage is TRBV2 and J usage is TRBJ1-1, with unresolved D. Germline CDR1 is SNHLY and CDR2 is FYNNEI. The CDR3 consists of 17 residues. V was clipped by 5 bases and J by 3 bases, with 22 bases between them. The CDR3 nucleotides read TGTGCCAGCAGTTTACCCCCAGCGGGAGGGCGGGACACTGAAGCTTTCTTT. This encodes CASSLPPAGGRDTEAFF. Looking up the rest from reference TRBV2 and TRBJ1-1 gives the full variable domain: EPEVTQTPSHQVTQMGQEVILRCVPISNHLYFYWYRQILGQKVEFLVSFYNNEISEKSEIFDDQFSVERPDGSNFTLKIRSTKLEDSAMYFCASSLPPAGGRDTEAFFGQGTRLTVV.

The J gene is TRBJ2-5, the V gene TRBV15; a possible D gene is TRBD1 (5 bases). Trimming left V 5 bases short and J 5 bases short, with 15 bases between. The germline gives CDR1 LNHNV, CDR2 YYDKDF (reference sequence). There are 14 residues in the CDR3. The CDR3 loop reads CATSSRKGRETQYF. The CDR3 coding sequence is TGTGCCACCAGCTCAAGAAAGGGGCGGGAGACCCAGTACTTC.

The rearrangement links TRBV25-1 to TRBJ2-3; D may be TRBD1 (7 bases). The germline V gene encodes CDR1 MGHDK and CDR2 SYGVNS. The CDR3 runs to 15 residues. V was clipped by 6 bases and J by 0 bases, with 13 bases between them. CDR3 DNA: TGTGCCAGCAGGGCCAGGGGGACTAGCACAGATACGCAGTATTTT. It specifies CASRARGTSTDTQYF.

The chain recombines TRBV7-9 with TRBJ1-1; D is unclear. This CDR3 has 14 residues. CDR1 and CDR2 from the germline V gene are SEHNR and FQNEAQ (reference sequence). Trimming shortened V by 2 bases and J by 4 bases, and 11 bases separated the two germline ends. CDR3 nucleotide sequence: TGTGCCAGCAGCTTAATGGGTGTAGGCACTGAAGCTTTCTTT. Translated, it gives CASSLMGVGTEAFF.

This clonotype has at least ten counts. The chain employs TRBV20-1 and TRBJ2-5, with 13 bases fitting TRBD2. CDR1 DFQATT and CDR2 SNEGSKA come from the germline V gene (reference sequence). Losses at the gene ends were 1 base for V and 7 bases for J; bases not matched to a gene: 15. This CDR3 spans 18 amino acids. CDR3 region: CSARAPLGLAGMVGTQYF. CDR3 DNA sequence: TGCAGTGCTAGAGCACCCCTGGGACTAGCGGGAATGGTAGGGACCCAGTACTTC.

V and J are TRBV29-1 and TRBJ2-7, with 9 bases fitting TRBD1. The V gene end was trimmed by 7 bases and the J gene end by 3 bases; junction bases not matched to a gene: 10. Germline-derived CDR1 and CDR2 are SQVTM and ANQGSEA. The CDR3 spans 14 residues. This CDR3 reads CSAAGQGGGYEQYF. The CDR3 DNA is TGCAGCGCCGCGGGACAGGGCGGGGGCTACGAGCAGTACTTC.

The CDR3 here is CASSSANQETQYF. The DNA for the CDR3 is TGTGCCAGCAGTTCGGCCAACCAAGAGACCCAGTACTTC. The rearrangement links TRBV7-9 to TRBJ2-5; D uncertain. V gave up 6 bases and J gave up 0 bases, with 8 bases separating them. Germline CDR1 reads SEHNR; CDR2 reads FQNEAQ (reference sequence). CDR3 length: 13 amino acids.

J is TRBJ2-5 and V is TRBV7-2, with 8 positions matching TRBD2. CDR1 is SGHTA and CDR2 is FQGNSA in the germline V gene. With V trimmed by 2 bases and J by 3 bases, 2 bases remained unmatched. The CDR3 loop spans 14 amino acids. The CDR3 spells CASSLWREEETQYF. DNA of the CDR3: TGTGCCAGCAGCTTATGGCGGGAGGAAGAGACCCAGTACTTC.

The CDR3 DNA reads as TGTGCCAGCAGCTTAGGTTGGGGCACAGATACGCAGTATTTT. Protein sequence: CASSLGWGTDTQYF. The chain is built from TRBV7-2 and TRBJ2-3; D gene ambiguous. The CDR3 covers 14 residues. V lost 1 base to trimming and J lost 1 base, with 6 bases between them. The V gene's germline CDR1 is SGHTA and CDR2 FQGNSA.